This TCR beta chain is drawn from a study of T cells in localized non-small cell lung cancer. Study-wide points: Uninvolved adjacent lung had the highest recorded T cell clonality, with tumor below it. Elevated circulating T cell density in blood was associated with longer overall survival.

This CDR3 has 14 residues. The germline gives CDR1 SGHAT, CDR2 FQNNGV. V lost 5 bases to trimming and J lost 3 bases; unmatched junction nucleotides: 4. Libraries were prepared by immunoSEQ multiplex PCR; TCRdb keeps only in-frame clonotypes and omits some of them. The table has about 77,000 clones, about 88% seen once; the top ten hold around a fifth. Worth noting for this clone: The antigen remains undetermined.

The receptor's source is a woman between 35 and 75 years old with stage I squamous cell lung carcinoma. The chain employs TRBV11-2 and TRBJ2-4, with 7 bases fitting TRBD1. Specimen: peripheral blood, collected before any cancer treatment. The DNA of the CDR3 is TGTGCCAGCAGCCAATACAGGGGCAAAAACATTCAGTACTTC. It specifies CASSQYRGKNIQYF.